This T cell receptor (beta chain) was documented in a study of CD8 T cells in Susac syndrome. This CDR3 is 12 amino acids long. Between the trimmed V and J ends, which lost 1 base and 14 bases, there was a span of 9 bases. In germline, CDR1 is PRHDT, CDR2 FYEKMQ (reference sequence). Reverse transcription of about 0.45 to 1 ug RNA was carried out with random hexamers. Amplification of TCR beta CDR3 across 54 Vbeta and 13 Jbeta was performed with immunoSEQ multiplex PCR. TCRdb used MiXCR to reprocess the immunoSEQ multiplex PCR reads, holding one entry per CDR3 protein. The sample has approximately 190,000 distinct CDR3 sequences, 80% to 95% seen once; the top ten hold 0.1%. The authors carried out high-throughput sequencing of TCR beta. They applied it to CD8+ and CD4+ T cells obtained from blood.

V gene TRBV13 combines with J gene TRBJ1-6; D is uncertain. The sample was CD4+ T cells from PBMCs. The TCR originated in a human donor in good health. The DNA for the CDR3 is TGTGCCAGCAGCTTAGTTGGAACGGCCCTCCACTTT. Its translation is CASSLVGTALHF.